The clone carrying this TCR beta chain was seen a handful of times. TCRdb ran MiXCR on the 5' RACE reads and lists one entry per CDR3 protein. The sample has more than 150,000 distinct CDR3 sequences; around a fifth are singletons. This sample was taken from a study of T-cell memory formation after mild COVID-19. This CDR3 is 11 amino acids long. Germline-derived CDR1 and CDR2 are MNHNS and SASEGT. V shed 2 bases and J shed 4 bases, with 0 bases lying between them. This chain joins TRBV6-1 and TRBJ1-5, with D hard to call. The sample consisted of PBMCs or a T cell subset sorted from them (not recorded which). This TCR came from an adult woman who had mild COVID-19 (a few samples of this study predate the infection). Cell type and time point are not known. The chain's CDR3 is CASSENQPQHF. DNA for the CDR3: TGTGCCAGCAGTGAAAATCAGCCCCAGCATTTT.